The 29 T cell receptor beta chains in this list originate from one sample, sequenced in a study of cytomegalovirus exposure and HLA in healthy donors. PCR amplification relied on 60 Vbeta primers (plus 13 Jbeta primers). Only in-frame clones appear in the TCRdb table, and some are missing; sequencing was by immunoSEQ multiplex PCR. The specimen's table records 200,000 to 250,000 clones. Sequenced: PBMCs. These receptors were obtained from a girl aged 2 to 9 in good health and CMV-seropositive.

On this clone: Other DNA sequences in this specimen translate into the identical CDR3. CDR3 sequence reads: CASSPRGGGRSGANVLTF. DNA of the CDR3: TGTGCCAGCAGCCCTCGAGGGGGAGGGCGCTCTGGGGCCAACGTCCTGACTTTC. The V call is TRBV9, the J call TRBJ2-6; possibly TRBD2 for D (7 bases). V was pared by 4 bases and J by 0 bases, with 17 bases between. The CDR3 has 18 amino acids. Germline V lookup: CDR1 SGDLS, CDR2 YYNGEE.

V gene TRBV7-9 combines with J gene TRBJ1-3; D unclear. The V gene's germline CDR1 is SEHNR and CDR2 FQNEAQ (reference sequence). This CDR3 comprises 13 residues. V lost 6 bases and J lost 0, with 6 bases in between. CDR3 in DNA: TGTGCCAGCAGTCCGAGCTCTGGAAACACCATATATTTT. Translation: CASSPSSGNTIYF.

The CDR3 nucleotides read TGTGCCAGCAGCTTAAGGCAGCGAGATAGCACAGATACGCAGTATTTT. Translation gives CASSLRQRDSTDTQYF. V usage is TRBV7-2 and J usage is TRBJ2-3; no clear D gene. This CDR3 comprises 16 residues. Germline lookup yields CDR1 SGHTA and CDR2 FQGNSA. Between the trimmed V and J ends, which lost 2 bases and 0 bases, there was a span of 12 bases. The whole variable domain, remainder taken from reference TRBV7-2 and TRBJ2-3, is GAGVSQSPSNKVTEKGKDVELRCDPISGHTALYWYRQSLGQGLEFLIYFQGNSAPDKSGLPSDRFSAERTGGSVSTLTIQRTQQEDSAVYLCASSLRQRDSTDTQYFGPGTRLTVL.

The CDR3 reads CASSSPLAGGLAETQYF. In DNA form, the CDR3 reads TGTGCCAGCAGCTCTCCTTTAGCGGGAGGGCTGGCGGAGACCCAGTACTTC. The chain couples TRBV5-6 to TRBJ2-5; 11 bases agree with TRBD2. Germline-derived CDR1 and CDR2 are SGHDT and YYEEEE. V was clipped by 3 bases and J by 5 bases; unmatched bases: 12. The CDR3 length is 17 residues.

V and J are TRBV11-2 and TRBJ2-7; the match to TRBD2 covers 12 bases. CDR1 is SGHAT, CDR2 FQNNGV, per germline. The CDR3 runs to 15 residues. The junction had 4 bases not matched to a gene; V was cut back by 1 base and J by 6 bases. The CDR3 region has the DNA TGTGCCAGCAGCTTAGCTAGCGGGAGGGCCCCCGAGCAGTACTTC. It is translated as CASSLASGRAPEQYF.

V gene TRBV11-3 combines with J gene TRBJ2-1; TRBD2 might be the D (5 bases). The CDR3 contains 13 residues. V was pared by 0 bases and J by 8 bases, with 8 bases between. Germline CDR1 is SGHNT and CDR2 is YENEEA. The CDR3 loop is CASSLDSGDEQFF. The CDR3 nucleotides read TGTGCCAGCAGCTTAGACAGCGGAGATGAGCAGTTCTTC.

The chain is built from TRBV6-6 and TRBJ2-7; D possibly corresponds to TRBD2 (6 bases). V dropped 0 bases and J dropped 0 bases, with 9 bases sitting between them. This CDR3 region has 15 residues. CDR1 is MNHNY and CDR2 is SVGAGI in the germline V gene (reference sequence). CDR3 nucleotide sequence: TGTGCCAGCAGTTACTCGGTGACTAGCTCCTACGAGCAGTACTTC. It yields the protein CASSYSVTSSYEQYF.

This chain uses TRBV6-6 with TRBJ2-1; possible D gene TRBD2, 5 bases. From germline, CDR1 is MNHNY and CDR2 SVGAGI (reference sequence). The V end lost 6 bases, the J end lost 13 bases, and 16 bases lay between the germline ends. This CDR3 region has 12 residues. This CDR3 is CASSPAARGQFF. The CDR3 coding sequence is TGTGCCAGCAGCCCAGCGGCCCGTGGACAGTTCTTC.

The chain employs TRBV7-9 and TRBJ1-4; D gene uncertain. V was cut by 1 base and J by 6 bases, with 12 bases left in between. The length of the CDR3 is 15 residues. Germline V gene data show CDR1 as SEHNR and CDR2 as FQNEAQ (reference sequence). CDR3 protein: CASSLGDLRDEKLFF. The CDR3 DNA reads TGTGCCAGCAGCTTAGGAGACCTGCGGGATGAAAAACTGTTTTTT.

The chain employs TRBV2 and TRBJ1-2; 9 bases match TRBD1. This CDR3 comprises 17 residues. Unmatched junction bases numbered 15, after V lost 5 bases and J lost 5 bases. Germline loops: CDR1 SNHLY, CDR2 FYNNEI. The CDR3 DNA reads as TGTGCCAGCAGTCACCCAGGGACAGGGACCCCCACTTATGGCTACACCTTC. Protein: CASSHPGTGTPTYGYTF.

This chain links TRBV6-4 with TRBJ1-1; 8 nucleotides agree with TRBD1. Germline V gene data show CDR1 as MRHNA and CDR2 as SNTAGT. The V gene end was trimmed by 6 bases and the J gene end by 1 base; junction bases not matched to a gene: 1. The CDR3 sequence is 13 residues long. CDR3 nucleotide sequence: TGTGCCAGCAGGGGACAGGAGAACACTGAAGCTTTCTTT. It is translated as CASRGQENTEAFF.

V usage is TRBV11-1 and J usage is TRBJ2-5, with D maybe TRBD1 (6 bases). Per the germline V gene, CDR1 is SGHAT and CDR2 is FQDESV (reference sequence). CDR3 length: 14 residues. V was pared by 2 bases and J by 0 bases, with 7 bases between. The CDR3: CASSLRGNQETQYF. The CDR3 DNA reads TGTGCCAGCAGCTTAAGGGGGAACCAAGAGACCCAGTACTTC.

The chain is built from TRBV28 and TRBJ2-7, with D unresolved. Germline V gene sequence: CDR1 MDHEN, CDR2 SYDVKM. Trimming took 8 bases from V and 1 from J, leaving 12 bases between them. The CDR3 runs to 13 residues. The CDR3 DNA is TGTGCCAGCGGCGGCATCGGTTCCTACGAGCAGTACTTC. This gives the protein CASGGIGSYEQYF.

CDR3 DNA sequence: TGTGCCAGCAGTGAGACAGGATGGATGAGGAACACTGAAGCTTTCTTT. This sequence encodes CASSETGWMRNTEAFF. V gene TRBV6-1 combines with J gene TRBJ1-1, with a possible D match to TRBD1 (6 bases). The CDR3 has 16 amino acids. V lost 3 bases to trimming and J lost 1 base, with 15 bases between them. Germline V lookup: CDR1 MNHNS, CDR2 SASEGT.

The rearrangement links TRBV25-1 to TRBJ1-2; 8 bases match TRBD1. From germline, CDR1 is MGHDK and CDR2 SYGVNS. The CDR3 contains 15 residues. J gave up 4 bases and V 3 bases, and 7 bases lay outside the gene matches. The CDR3 spells CASSERFGTGYGYTF. CDR3 bases: TGTGCCAGCAGTGAGAGGTTTGGGACAGGCTATGGCTACACCTTC.

The chain couples TRBV15 to TRBJ2-3; no clear D. This CDR3 comprises 11 residues. The V gene lost 4 bases and the J gene lost 3 bases, with 2 bases spanning the gap. Germline assignment: CDR1 LNHNV and CDR2 YYDKDF (reference sequence). This CDR3 reads CATSTTDTQYF. In nucleotides, the CDR3 is TGTGCCACCAGCACTACAGATACGCAGTATTTT. Full variable domain (missing parts from reference TRBV15 and TRBJ2-3): DAMVIQNPRYQVTQFGKPVTLSCSQTLNHNVMYWYQQKSSQAPKLLFHYYDKDFNNEADTPDNFQSRRPNTSFCFLDIRSPGLGDTAMYLCATSTTDTQYFGPGTRLTVL.

The V gene is TRBV4-1, the J gene TRBJ2-7, with a possible D match to TRBD2 (7 bases). Per germline, CDR1 MGHRA and CDR2 YSYEKL. Trimming shortened V by 0 bases and J by 10 bases, and 16 bases separated the two germline ends. This CDR3 contains 14 residues. This CDR3 is CASSQEGGGRRQYF. The CDR3 DNA follows: TGCGCCAGCAGCCAAGAAGGGGGGGGACGAAGACAGTACTTC.

The rearrangement joins TRBV6-1 to TRBJ1-2; the match to TRBD1 covers 12 bases. This CDR3 is 14 amino acids long. V was clipped by 10 bases and J by 8 bases; unmatched bases: 11. Germline CDR1 is MNHNS and CDR2 is SASEGT. The CDR3 nucleotides read TGTGCCACCGGCGCGGGACAGGGGGCGCGGGGCTACACCTTC. Translated: CATGAGQGARGYTF.

V usage is TRBV13 and J usage is TRBJ1-3; D is possibly TRBD1 (5 bases). V was pared by 0 bases and J by 6 bases, with 12 bases between. The CDR3 is 15 amino acids. Germline CDR1 and CDR2: PRHDT and FYEKMQ (reference sequence). In DNA form, the CDR3 reads TGTGCCAGCAGCTTAGGCTGGACACCAGAAAACACCATATATTTT. Residues: CASSLGWTPENTIYF.

The chain uses TRBV5-1 and TRBJ1-4; D might be TRBD1 (5 bases). The CDR3 has 16 residues. Germline V CDR1 and CDR2: SGHRS, YFSETQ. V lost 1 base, J lost 5 bases, and 15 bases lay in between. The CDR3 spells CASSLTMGLQNEKLFF. The CDR3 nucleotides read TGCGCCAGCAGCTTGACCATGGGACTGCAAAATGAAAAACTGTTTTTT. Full variable domain (outside the CDR3, taken from reference TRBV5-1 and TRBJ1-4): KAGVTQTPRYLIKTRGQQVTLSCSPISGHRSVSWYQQTPGQGLQFLFEYFSETQRNKGNFPGRFSGRQFSNSRSEMNVSTLELGDSALYLCASSLTMGLQNEKLFFGSGTQLSVL.

The CDR3 sequence is CASSLAGQGGNTEAFF. CDR3 nucleotides: TGTGCCAGCAGCTTGGCCGGACAGGGTGGAAACACTGAAGCTTTCTTT. V gene TRBV5-4 combines with J gene TRBJ1-1; TRBD1 matches 8 bases. CDR1 and CDR2 from the germline V gene are SGHNT and YYREEE (reference sequence). Germline trimming cut 0 bases from V and 2 bases from J; bases unmatched to any gene: 6. This CDR3 is built from 16 residues.

The V and J genes are TRBV15 and TRBJ2-3; 11 positions match TRBD2. The germline V gene encodes CDR1 LNHNV and CDR2 YYDKDF (reference sequence). This CDR3 is 16 amino acids long. Trimming cost V 5 bases and J 0 bases; bases outside gene matches: 4. For the CDR3, the DNA is TGTGCCACCAGCGGGACTAGCGGTTCTAGCACAGATACGCAGTATTTT. Its protein is CATSGTSGSSTDTQYF.

The chain recombines TRBV29-1 with TRBJ1-2; D is perhaps TRBD1 (6 bases). Trimming stripped 2 bases from V and 5 bases from J, with 12 bases between. The CDR3 has 13 amino acids. The germline CDR1 and CDR2 sequences are SQVTM and ANQGSEA. In DNA, the CDR3 is TGCAGCGTTGAACAGGGGACCCTTTATGGCTACACCTTC. Translated: CSVEQGTLYGYTF.

This chain uses TRBV5-6 with TRBJ2-7, with 8 nucleotides matching TRBD2. The CDR3 contains 15 residues. J gave up 6 bases and V 3 bases, and 11 bases lay outside the gene matches. CDR1 and CDR2 (germline): SGHDT, YYEEEE. This CDR3 reads CASSSVAGRHSEQYF. CDR3 nucleotides: TGTGCCAGCAGCTCGGTAGCGGGAAGGCACTCCGAGCAGTACTTC.

J is TRBJ2-1 and V is TRBV7-9; D might be TRBD2 (6 bases). Deletions cut 5 bases from V and 1 base from J, with 9 bases between. The length of the CDR3 is 14 residues. Looked up from germline, CDR1 is SEHNR and CDR2 is FQNEAQ (reference sequence). The CDR3 coding sequence is TGTGCCAGCAGCCTGAGCGGGTCCTACAATGAGCAGTTCTTC. Encoded protein: CASSLSGSYNEQFF.

V gene TRBV2 combines with J gene TRBJ2-1; tentatively, D is TRBD2 (5 bases). Per germline, CDR1 SNHLY and CDR2 FYNNEI. CDR3 length: 13 amino acids. Trimming pared 7 bases from V and 6 bases from J, leaving 13 bases between. CDR3 sequence (DNA): TGTGCCAGCATCCGGCCCGAGGGCAATGAGCAGTTCTTC. Its translation is CASIRPEGNEQFF.

The chain has TRBV30 and TRBJ2-7, with 7 bases matching TRBD1. Trimming took 2 bases from V and 3 from J; bases not matched to a gene: 7. The germline gives CDR1 GTSNPN, CDR2 SVGIG (reference sequence). There are 14 residues in the CDR3. As DNA, the CDR3 is TGTGCCTGGAGTCCCGGGACAGCGATCTACGAGCAGTACTTC. Protein product: CAWSPGTAIYEQYF.

A remark on this clone: Other DNA sequences from this sample encode an identical CDR3 as well. The chain recombines TRBV5-1 with TRBJ1-4; a weak D match, TRBD1 (6 bases). Per the germline V gene, CDR1 is SGHRS and CDR2 is YFSETQ. The CDR3 runs 14 residues. Trimming shortened V by 0 bases and J by 5 bases, and 8 bases separated the two germline ends. The CDR3, as DNA: TGCGCCAGCAGCTTGGGCCAGGGGAATGAAAAACTGTTTTTT. This gives the protein CASSLGQGNEKLFF.

The chain recombines TRBV7-2 with TRBJ2-1; the D is unclear. Germline CDR1 is SGHTA and CDR2 is FQGNSA. V was cut by 5 bases and J by 8 bases, with 13 bases left in between. The CDR3 loop spans 13 amino acids. CDR3 coding DNA: TGTGCCAGCAGCCGAATCACGGGTTATGAGCAGTTCTTC. Protein sequence: CASSRITGYEQFF.